Each of the 27 T cell receptor beta chains below was sequenced from the same sample in a study of shared clonotypes between healthy human individuals. Sequenced by immunoSEQ multiplex PCR; TCRdb stores in-frame clones only, minus some. Counted here are a few million clones, under 95% occurring once; the ten biggest clones make up 0.37%. The specimen was naive CD4+ T cells from PBMCs. Subset defined: CD45RA+ positively selected. These receptors were obtained from a man between 18 and 29 years old in good health. Some clones in this sample may be carry-over from other donors' samples.

The gene calls are TRBV5-1 and TRBJ2-2, with D uncertain. The CDR3 runs 13 residues. Germline CDR1 reads SGHRS; CDR2 reads YFSETQ. Trimming took 0 bases from V and 9 from J, leaving 9 bases between them. The CDR3 region has the DNA TGCGCCAGCAGCTTGGATGGTGGCAGGGAGCTGTTTTTT. Its protein is CASSLDGGRELFF.

Here the CDR3 DNA reads TGTGCCAGCAGTGAAAGGGGACACTTACTCACCGGGGAGCTGTTTTTT. This gives the protein CASSERGHLLTGELFF. The chain employs TRBV2 and TRBJ2-2; D perhaps matches TRBD1 (6 bases). The germline V gene encodes CDR1 SNHLY and CDR2 FYNNEI. The CDR3 runs 16 residues. Deletions cut 2 bases from V and 4 bases from J, with 14 bases between.

V and J are TRBV28 and TRBJ1-4; a weak D match, TRBD1 (5 bases). The germline V and J ends were trimmed by 7 bases and 8 bases, with 20 bases remaining between them. The CDR3 has 15 residues. Germline V gives CDR1 MDHEN, CDR2 SYDVKM. The CDR3 nucleotides read TGTGCCAGCAACCCTTCCGGGGGGTTAGAGGAAAAACTGTTTTTT. Its protein product is CASNPSGGLEEKLFF.

This sequence joins TRBV18 and TRBJ2-1, with D perhaps matching TRBD2 (6 bases). V dropped 5 bases and J dropped 9 bases, with 17 bases sitting between them. Germline assignment: CDR1 KGHSH and CDR2 LQKENI. The CDR3 sequence is 14 residues long. CDR3 sequence (DNA): TGTGCCAGCTCATCAGGAACTAGCTACGGTGAGCAGTTCTTC. This sequence encodes CASSSGTSYGEQFF. Filled out from reference TRBV18 and TRBJ2-1, the complete variable domain reads NAGVMQNPRHLVRRRGQEARLRCSPMKGHSHVYWYRQLPEEGLKFMVYLQKENIIDESGMPKERFSAEFPKEGPSILRIQQVVRGDSAAYFCASSSGTSYGEQFFGPGTRLTVL.

This clone was seen more than once but under ten times. The same CDR3 arises from other DNA sequences in this sample as well. This chain joins TRBV6-5 and TRBJ1-1, with a weak D call TRBD1 (5 bases). V was clipped by 2 bases and J by 1 base, with 8 bases between them. From germline, CDR1 is MNHEY and CDR2 SVGAGI. The CDR3 loop spans 14 amino acids. The CDR3 nucleotides are TGTGCCAGCAGTTACCTGGGGGGGAACACTGAAGCTTTCTTT. Its protein is CASSYLGGNTEAFF.

CDR3 nucleotides: TGCAGCGTTGTAGGTCAGGGAGGGACCGGGGAGCTGTTTTTT. It codes for CSVVGQGGTGELFF. The chain links TRBV29-1 to TRBJ2-2; 7 positions match TRBD2. V lost 4 bases, J lost 5 bases, and 7 bases stayed unmatched. The CDR3 runs 14 residues. Germline values: CDR1 SQVTM, CDR2 ANQGSEA.

The J gene is TRBJ2-3, the V gene TRBV10-3, with 14 bases lining up with TRBD2. The CDR3 covers 16 residues. The junction had 4 bases not matched to a gene; V was cut back by 4 bases and J by 4 bases. Germline assignment: CDR1 ENHRY and CDR2 SYGVKD. DNA of the CDR3: TGTGCCATCAGTGGGGGGACTAGCGGGAGAGCAGATACGCAGTATTTT. Its protein is CAISGGTSGRADTQYF.

Details on this clone: This specimen includes other DNA sequences encoding the same CDR3. V and J are TRBV5-4 and TRBJ2-7; unclear D gene. The germline V gene has CDR1 SGHNT and CDR2 YYREEE (reference sequence). V was shortened by 1 base and J by 0 bases, with 5 bases between the two germline ends. The CDR3 sequence is 13 residues long. The CDR3, as DNA: TGTGCCAGCAGCTTGCCCAGCTCCTACGAGCAGTACTTC. Its translation: CASSLPSSYEQYF. Drawing the rest from reference TRBV5-4 and TRBJ2-7, the complete variable domain is ETGVTQSPTHLIKTRGQQVTLRCSSQSGHNTVSWYQQALGQGPQFIFQYYREEENGRGNFPPRFSGLQFPNYSSELNVNALELDDSALYLCASSLPSSYEQYFGPGTRLTVT.

The chain recombines TRBV5-1 with TRBJ2-3, with D perhaps TRBD1 (5 bases). Trimming removed 9 bases at V and 6 bases at J, with 17 bases between. CDR1 SGHRS and CDR2 YFSETQ come from the germline V gene. The CDR3 has 13 amino acids. Here the CDR3 reads CATTAGPGDTQYF. The CDR3 nucleotides read TGCGCCACCACAGCAGGGCCCGGGGATACGCAGTATTTT.

The chain links TRBV28 to TRBJ1-2; D is undetermined. V was clipped by 6 bases and J by 2 bases, with 13 bases between them. The CDR3 is 14 amino acids. Germline V CDR1 and CDR2: MDHEN, SYDVKM. Here the CDR3 DNA reads TGTGCCAGCAGAGTGGCCAGTCCAAACTATGGCTACACCTTC. It yields the protein CASRVASPNYGYTF.

The J gene is TRBJ1-2, the V gene TRBV5-4, with D possibly matching TRBD1 (5 bases). This CDR3 comprises 14 residues. The V gene's germline CDR1 is SGHNT and CDR2 YYREEE (reference sequence). V gave up 0 bases and J gave up 7 bases, with 13 bases separating them. CDR3 loop: CASSLAAGGFGYTF. CDR3 coding DNA: TGTGCCAGCAGCTTGGCTGCGGGGGGATTTGGCTACACCTTC.

The V and J genes are TRBV19 and TRBJ2-5; weak D call: TRBD2 (6 bases). The germline V gene encodes CDR1 LNHDA and CDR2 SQIVND (reference sequence). The CDR3 covers 16 residues. Between the trimmed V and J ends, which lost 6 bases and 5 bases, there was a span of 22 bases. The CDR3 region is CASSPPVGQGGETQYF. In DNA form, the CDR3 reads TGTGCCAGTAGCCCGCCTGTGGGTCAAGGAGGGGAGACCCAGTACTTC.

The chain uses TRBV5-4 and TRBJ2-6; D gene unclear. Germline loops: CDR1 SGHNT, CDR2 YYREEE (reference sequence). The CDR3 totals 15 residues. The V and J ends lost 6 bases and 0 bases respectively, with 10 bases between them. This CDR3 is CASKHAGSGANVLTF. In DNA form, the CDR3 reads TGTGCCAGCAAGCACGCCGGCTCTGGGGCCAACGTCCTGACTTTC.

The rearrangement uses TRBV5-1 and TRBJ2-7; 8 bases align to TRBD1. The CDR3 loop spans 16 amino acids. Germline CDR1 reads SGHRS; CDR2 reads YFSETQ. V gave up 4 bases and J gave up 2 bases; unmatched junction bases: 11. DNA for the CDR3: TGCGCCAGCAGCCCGGAAGGGGACAGGCACACCTACGAGCAGTACTTC. Translated: CASSPEGDRHTYEQYF.

The V gene is TRBV6-1, the J gene TRBJ2-7; D remains ambiguous. In germline, CDR1 is MNHNS, CDR2 SASEGT. The CDR3 runs to 14 residues. Trimming removed 7 bases from V and 5 bases from J, with 18 bases in between. CDR3 nucleotides: TGTGCCAGCAAAATCAGGAACTTTTTTCACGAGCAGTACTTC. It yields the protein CASKIRNFFHEQYF.

The chain couples TRBV5-6 to TRBJ1-3; 8 bases are shared with TRBD1. CDR1 and CDR2 from the germline V gene are SGHDT and YYEEEE. V was pared by 6 bases and J by 3 bases, with 14 bases of the junction left unmatched. The length of the CDR3 is 17 residues. CDR3 DNA: TGTGCCAGCACCGGGACAGGAGCTGTGGTAGATGGAAACACCATATATTTT. Its translation is CASTGTGAVVDGNTIYF. Full variable domain (outside the CDR3, taken from reference TRBV5-6 and TRBJ1-3): DAGVTQSPTHLIKTRGQQVTLRCSPKSGHDTVSWYQQALGQGPQFIFQYYEEEERQRGNFPDRFSGHQFPNYSSELNVNALLLGDSALYLCASTGTGAVVDGNTIYFGEGSWLTVV.

The chain is built from TRBV7-2 and TRBJ1-2; 7 bases agree with TRBD1. CDR3 length: 16 amino acids. The germline V gene has CDR1 SGHTA and CDR2 FQGNSA. V gave up 1 base and J gave up 4 bases; unmatched junction bases: 9. CDR3 sequence: CASSLGRTGRGYGYTF. The CDR3, as DNA: TGTGCCAGCAGCTTAGGGAGGACAGGCCGGGGCTATGGCTACACCTTC.

This chain uses TRBV9 with TRBJ2-4, with TRBD1 as a possible D gene (5 bases). With 3 bases removed from V and 0 bases from J, the gap between germline ends came to 13 bases. Germline lookup yields CDR1 SGDLS and CDR2 YYNGEE. The CDR3 extends over 16 amino acids. In DNA form, the CDR3 reads TGTGCCAGCAGCGAGGGGATTAGTATAGCCAAAAACATTCAGTACTTC. Its protein product is CASSEGISIAKNIQYF.

This clone was counted a single time. The rearrangement joins TRBV9 to TRBJ2-3, with a possible D match to TRBD2 (5 bases). The V and J ends lost 4 bases and 9 bases respectively, with 15 bases between them. CDR3 length: 13 amino acids. The V gene's germline CDR1 is SGDLS and CDR2 YYNGEE. The CDR3 loop reads CASSPRGQGTQYF. CDR3 in DNA: TGTGCCAGCAGCCCACGAGGGCAAGGCACGCAGTATTTT.

The genes are TRBV5-1 and TRBJ2-5; D remains unclear. CDR1 is SGHRS, CDR2 YFSETQ, per germline. The CDR3 runs 16 residues. Trimming took 4 bases from V and 3 from J, leaving 19 bases between them. CDR3 sequence reads: CASSNAAGARKETQYF. The CDR3 region has the DNA TGCGCCAGCAGCAATGCAGCAGGCGCTAGAAAAGAGACCCAGTACTTC.

V usage is TRBV5-8 and J usage is TRBJ1-5; 7 nucleotides line up with TRBD1. The CDR3 covers 13 residues. The junction had 5 bases not matched to a gene; V was cut back by 5 bases and J by 6 bases. The V gene's germline CDR1 is SGHTS and CDR2 YDEGEE. The CDR3 DNA reads as TGTGCCAGCAGGTTCAGGGGGAGTCAGCCCCAGCATTTT. Translated: CASRFRGSQPQHF.

The chain recombines TRBV5-1 with TRBJ2-7; D ambiguous. V was trimmed by 1 base and J by 2 bases, leaving 10 bases between them. This CDR3 spans 14 amino acids. CDR1 SGHRS and CDR2 YFSETQ come from the germline V gene. The CDR3 DNA follows: TGCGCCAGCAGCTTGTTAACAAATACCTACGAGCAGTACTTC. Translating it yields CASSLLTNTYEQYF.

The J gene is TRBJ2-5, the V gene TRBV30; TRBD2 matches at 9 bases. This CDR3 spans 15 amino acids. J gave up 2 bases and V 4 bases, and 8 bases lay outside the gene matches. Germline V gene sequence: CDR1 GTSNPN, CDR2 SVGIG (reference sequence). The CDR3 is CAWNPPAGGQETQYF. The CDR3 DNA is TGTGCCTGGAATCCCCCAGCGGGAGGACAAGAGACCCAGTACTTC.

The V gene is TRBV2, the J gene TRBJ2-7; D gene ambiguous. There are 17 residues in the CDR3. Germline loops: CDR1 SNHLY, CDR2 FYNNEI. V was clipped by 3 bases and J by 3 bases, with 21 bases between them. The CDR3 loop reads CASSEGVSPYLGYEQYF. DNA of the CDR3: TGTGCCAGCAGTGAGGGTGTCTCTCCATACCTGGGCTACGAGCAGTACTTC.

As to this clone: Other DNA sequences from this sample encode an identical CDR3 as well. V gene TRBV5-1 combines with J gene TRBJ1-2; tentative D call: TRBD1 (5 bases). The CDR3 sequence is 14 residues long. Germline loops: CDR1 SGHRS, CDR2 YFSETQ. With 4 bases removed from V and 2 bases from J, the gap between germline ends came to 12 bases. This CDR3 is CASSPGDRNYGYTF. The CDR3 nucleotides read TGCGCCAGCAGCCCGGGAGACAGAAACTATGGCTACACCTTC.

This chain uses TRBV2 with TRBJ1-1, with D maybe TRBD1 (6 bases). This CDR3 comprises 13 residues. Germline V lookup: CDR1 SNHLY, CDR2 FYNNEI. V lost 5 bases and J lost 5, with 12 bases in between. The CDR3 loop is CASSTGMGTEAFF. DNA of the CDR3: TGTGCCAGCAGTACAGGGATGGGGACTGAAGCTTTCTTT. The complete variable domain, with remaining parts taken from reference TRBV2 and TRBJ1-1, reads EPEVTQTPSHQVTQMGQEVILRCVPISNHLYFYWYRQILGQKVEFLVSFYNNEISEKSEIFDDQFSVERPDGSNFTLKIRSTKLEDSAMYFCASSTGMGTEAFFGQGTRLTVV.

A single count supports this clone. The chain joins TRBV27 to TRBJ2-5; D perhaps matches TRBD1 (6 bases). Germline values: CDR1 MNHEY, CDR2 SMNVEV (reference sequence). V was clipped by 5 bases and J by 1 base, with 11 bases between them. The CDR3 runs to 14 residues. The chain's CDR3 is CASSIQGLQETQYF. In nucleotides, the CDR3 is TGTGCCAGCAGTATACAGGGTCTCCAAGAGACCCAGTACTTC.